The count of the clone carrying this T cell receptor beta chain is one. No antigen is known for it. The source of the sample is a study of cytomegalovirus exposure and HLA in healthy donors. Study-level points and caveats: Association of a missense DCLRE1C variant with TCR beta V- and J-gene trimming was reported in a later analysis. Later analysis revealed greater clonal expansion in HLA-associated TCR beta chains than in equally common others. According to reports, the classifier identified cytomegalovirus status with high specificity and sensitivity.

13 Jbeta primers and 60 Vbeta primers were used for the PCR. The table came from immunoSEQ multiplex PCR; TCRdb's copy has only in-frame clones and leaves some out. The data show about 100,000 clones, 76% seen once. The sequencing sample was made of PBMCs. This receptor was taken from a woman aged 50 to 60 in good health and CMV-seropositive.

CDR3 bases: TGTGCCAGCAGCTTAGGCCTAGACTACGAGCAGTACTTC. This translates into CASSLGLDYEQYF. The chain combines TRBV13 with TRBJ2-7, with no clear D. The CDR3 covers 13 residues. CDR1 is PRHDT, CDR2 FYEKMQ, per germline (reference sequence). V was pared by 0 bases and J by 3 bases, with 6 bases between.